This TCR beta chain was sequenced during a study of shared clonotypes between healthy human individuals. The assay was immunoSEQ multiplex PCR, and TCRdb's table has in-frame clones only and misses some. The sample gives roughly 2,500,000 clones, roughly 93% of which show up once; roughly 0.39% is in the top ten. The CDR3 length is 15 residues. V shed 4 bases and J shed 0 bases, with 12 bases lying between them. Germline CDR1 reads SGHRS; CDR2 reads YFSETQ. This TCR derives from a man aged 18 to 35 in good health. Some clones in this sample may be carry-over from other donors' samples. The sample comprised naive CD4+ T cells from PBMCs. Subset described: CD45RA+ positively selected. V is TRBV5-1 and J is TRBJ2-3; D may be TRBD1 (5 bases). The CDR3: CASSQGGISTDTQYF. In nucleotides, the CDR3 is TGCGCCAGCAGCCAGGGTGGGATAAGCACAGATACGCAGTATTTT.